The 30 T cell receptor beta chains below were found in one sample sequenced in a study of blood T cell repertoires in COVID-19. The repertoire was sequenced with immunoSEQ multiplex PCR; TCRdb's copy has only in-frame clones and lacks some. Counted here are around 65,000 clones, roughly 85% occurring once; the ten biggest clones make up approximately 39%. Specimen: peripheral blood. The receptors were sampled from a human donor in a cohort sampled during active COVID-19.

This clone came up a few times. V gene TRBV12-5 combines with J gene TRBJ2-2; no definite D call. The CDR3 has 13 amino acids. V was trimmed by 3 bases and J by 1 base, leaving 3 bases between them. CDR1 LGHNT and CDR2 FRNRAP come from the germline V gene. CDR3 in DNA: TGTGCTAGTGGTTTTCTGAACACCGGGGAGCTGTTTTTT. Translating it yields CASGFLNTGELFF.

This chain links TRBV6-5 with TRBJ1-4; 10 nucleotides align to TRBD1. The CDR3 is made up of 12 amino acids. CDR1 and CDR2 (germline): MNHEY, SVGAGI. The V segment lost 6 bases and the J segment 16 bases; nucleotides outside the gene matches: 8. In DNA form, the CDR3 reads TGTGCCAGCAGCAACGACAGGGGGCAACCGTTTTTT. It specifies CASSNDRGQPFF.

The chain joins TRBV2 to TRBJ2-3; 12 nucleotides match TRBD2. The CDR3 sequence is 16 residues long. J gave up 8 bases and V 4 bases, and 10 bases lay outside the gene matches. The germline gives CDR1 SNHLY, CDR2 FYNNEI. CDR3 in amino acids: CASSGVLAGGKGTQYF. The DNA of the CDR3 is TGTGCCAGCAGTGGAGTCCTAGCGGGGGGGAAGGGTACGCAGTATTTT.

This clone was seen a handful of times. The chain recombines TRBV19 with TRBJ1-5, with D possibly TRBD1 on 5 matching bases. V lost 5 bases, J lost 1 base, and 12 bases lay in between. The length of the CDR3 is 15 residues. Germline values: CDR1 LNHDA, CDR2 SQIVND (reference sequence). CDR3 residues: CASSSLGASNQPQHF. Here the CDR3 DNA reads TGTGCCAGTAGTTCCTTAGGGGCAAGCAATCAGCCCCAGCATTTT.

V gene TRBV7-2 combines with J gene TRBJ2-7; the D gene is possibly TRBD2 (7 bases). The CDR3 contains 15 residues. Trimming removed 7 bases from V and 3 bases from J, with 19 bases in between. Germline CDR1 and CDR2: SGHTA and FQGNSA. The CDR3 loop is CASTYPGGGGYEQYF. The CDR3 nucleotides are TGTGCCAGCACATACCCGGGGGGAGGGGGCTACGAGCAGTACTTC.

The CDR3 is CASNFMGQGKETQYF. CDR3 DNA sequence: TGTGCCAGCAATTTTATGGGACAGGGCAAAGAGACCCAGTACTTC. The gene calls are TRBV2 and TRBJ2-5; 9 bases line up with TRBD1. The CDR3 totals 15 residues. CDR1 and CDR2 (germline): SNHLY, FYNNEI. J was trimmed by 3 bases and V by 7 bases; bases with no gene match: 9.

This sequence joins TRBV7-8 and TRBJ1-2; 7 nucleotides line up with TRBD1. CDR3 size: 13 residues. Per the germline V gene, CDR1 is SGHVS and CDR2 is FQNEAQ. Trimming removed 1 base from V and 6 bases from J; junction bases left unmatched: 2. The CDR3 is CASSLGGGNGYTF. The CDR3 DNA reads as TGTGCCAGCAGCTTAGGAGGGGGCAATGGCTACACCTTC.

This clone showed up just a few times. The CDR3 coding sequence is TGCGCCAGCGGGACAGGGATGAACACTGAAGCTTTCTTT. As protein: CASGTGMNTEAFF. The V call is TRBV5-1, the J call TRBJ1-1; 9 bases fit TRBD1. V gave up 7 bases and J gave up 0 bases; unmatched junction bases: 1. The CDR3 covers 13 residues. Per the germline V gene, CDR1 is SGHRS and CDR2 is YFSETQ.

The rearrangement joins TRBV5-1 to TRBJ1-1; D is unresolved. V lost 2 bases, J lost 0 bases, and 8 bases lay in between. From germline, CDR1 is SGHRS and CDR2 YFSETQ. The CDR3 totals 14 residues. DNA of the CDR3: TGCGCCAGCAGCTTTCAGGCCATGAACACTGAAGCTTTCTTT. It yields the protein CASSFQAMNTEAFF.

The chain recombines TRBV4-1 with TRBJ2-5, with 11 bases identical to TRBD2. The germline gives CDR1 MGHRA, CDR2 YSYEKL. V was clipped by 0 bases and J by 2 bases; unmatched bases: 5. The CDR3 sequence is 17 residues long. Written as DNA, the CDR3 is TGCGCCAGCAGCCAAGATACTAGCGGGGGAGTACAAGAGACCCAGTACTTC. Residues: CASSQDTSGGVQETQYF.

The table lists this clone with a few counts. V usage is TRBV11-2 and J usage is TRBJ1-4; possibly TRBD1 for D (6 bases). The V and J ends lost 6 bases and 2 bases respectively, with 13 bases between them. CDR1 and CDR2 from the germline V gene are SGHAT and FQNNGV. The CDR3 loop spans 15 amino acids. The CDR3 spells CASRASGGTNEKLFF. The CDR3 bases are TGTGCCAGCAGGGCGTCGGGGGGCACTAATGAAAAACTGTTTTTT.

V and J are TRBV6-6 and TRBJ1-1; no reliable D call. Trimming pared 2 bases from V and 1 base from J, leaving 8 bases between. Germline V gives CDR1 MNHNY, CDR2 SVGAGI (reference sequence). This CDR3 region has 14 residues. In DNA, the CDR3 is TGTGCCAGCAGTTACAACAGTGAGAACACTGAAGCTTTCTTT. Residues: CASSYNSENTEAFF.

This chain joins TRBV5-1 and TRBJ2-7, with TRBD2 as a possible D gene (5 bases). The CDR3 contains 13 residues. Per the germline V gene, CDR1 is SGHRS and CDR2 is YFSETQ. V gave up 7 bases and J gave up 5 bases, with 16 bases separating them. The CDR3 is CASGRMGRNEQYF. CDR3 DNA: TGCGCCAGCGGACGTATGGGGAGAAACGAGCAGTACTTC.

V gene TRBV3-1 (or the pseudogene TRBV3-2) combines with J gene TRBJ1-1, with D hard to call. The CDR3 has 14 residues. The V gene lost 1 base and the J gene lost 8 bases, with 14 bases spanning the gap. CDR1 LGHDT and CDR2 YNNKEL come from the germline V gene (reference sequence). CDR3 sequence reads: CASSQGAGPPEAFF. Written as DNA, the CDR3 is TGTGCCAGCAGCCAAGGGGCAGGCCCCCCGGAAGCTTTCTTT.

The chain recombines TRBV7-9 with TRBJ2-1; 9 positions agree with TRBD2. Looked up from germline, CDR1 is SEHNR and CDR2 is FQNEAQ (reference sequence). The CDR3 loop spans 16 amino acids. Germline trimming cut 5 bases from V and 4 bases from J; bases unmatched to any gene: 9. The CDR3 DNA sequence: TGTGCCAGCAGCCCATTAGGTAGCGGGGGATACAATGAGCAGTTCTTC. As protein: CASSPLGSGGYNEQFF.

The chain is built from TRBV19 and TRBJ1-4, with TRBD1 matching 8 bases. Trimming removed 8 bases from V and 0 bases from J; junction bases left unmatched: 11. Germline assignment: CDR1 LNHDA and CDR2 SQIVND (reference sequence). The CDR3 covers 17 residues. The CDR3: CASSGSRGPSTNEKLFF. Written as DNA, the CDR3 is TGTGCCAGTTCCGGGTCCAGGGGGCCGTCAACTAATGAAAAACTGTTTTTT.

This clone was seen more than once but under ten times. The chain couples TRBV30 to TRBJ2-2, with 7 nucleotides matching TRBD2. In germline, CDR1 is GTSNPN, CDR2 SVGIG (reference sequence). CDR3 length: 12 residues. V was pared by 3 bases and J by 8 bases, with 3 bases of the junction left unmatched. CDR3 DNA sequence: TGTGCCTGGAGATCGGGAGGTGGGGAGCTGTTTTTT. Protein: CAWRSGGGELFF. The whole variable domain, remainder taken from reference TRBV30 and TRBJ2-2, is SQTIHQWPATLVQPVGSPLSLECTVEGTSNPNLYWYRQAAGRGLQLLFYSVGIGQISSEVPQNLSASRPQDRQFILSSKKLLLSDSGFYLCAWRSGGGELFFGEGSRLTVL.

The V and J genes are TRBV7-2 and TRBJ1-2; 11 bases agree with TRBD1. The CDR3 consists of 16 residues. Germline lookup yields CDR1 SGHTA and CDR2 FQGNSA. With 4 bases clipped from V and 6 bases from J, the junction kept 10 bases outside the gene matches. This chain's CDR3 is CASSSSLDRGHHGYTF. The CDR3 coding sequence is TGTGCCAGCAGCTCCTCTCTGGACAGGGGGCATCATGGCTACACCTTC.

Concerning this clone itself: This specimen includes other DNA sequences encoding the same CDR3. The V gene is TRBV18, the J gene TRBJ2-7; 11 bases align to TRBD1. The junction had 2 bases not matched to a gene; V was cut back by 3 bases and J by 7 bases. In germline, CDR1 is KGHSH, CDR2 LQKENI. CDR3 length: 13 residues. Written as DNA, the CDR3 is TGTGCCAGCTCACCCGGGACAGGGGGGGAGCAGTACTTC. Encoded protein: CASSPGTGGEQYF.

The CDR3 DNA follows: TGTGCCAGCAGCCTATCGGGACTAAGCCGCTACGAGCAGTACTTC. This translates into CASSLSGLSRYEQYF. This rearrangement joins TRBV28 to TRBJ2-7, with 7 bases fitting TRBD2. The CDR3 has 15 residues. V dropped 6 bases and J dropped 3; count of bases not matched to a gene: 11. CDR1 MDHEN and CDR2 SYDVKM come from the germline V gene.

This chain links TRBV7-6 with TRBJ1-3; 7 bases are shared with TRBD1. The CDR3 length is 16 residues. CDR1 and CDR2 from the germline V gene are SGHVS and FNYEAQ. J lost 4 bases, V lost 4 bases, and 10 bases had no gene match. This CDR3 reads CASSSRGRGSGNTIYF. The CDR3 DNA reads TGTGCCAGCAGCTCCCGAGGCAGGGGGTCAGGAAACACCATATATTTT.

This chain joins TRBV9 and TRBJ2-2; 11 bases match TRBD1. V lost 4 bases and J lost 4; bases outside the gene matches: 9. The germline V gene encodes CDR1 SGDLS and CDR2 YYNGEE. The length of the CDR3 is 17 residues. CDR3 loop: CASSFYAGTGGTGELFF. CDR3 bases: TGTGCCAGCAGCTTCTATGCCGGGACAGGGGGCACCGGGGAGCTGTTTTTT.

This clone appeared a few times. The rearrangement joins TRBV19 to TRBJ1-5; 7 bases match TRBD1. Germline-derived CDR1 and CDR2 are LNHDA and SQIVND (reference sequence). The length of the CDR3 is 16 residues. The V gene end was trimmed by 6 bases and the J gene end by 7 bases; junction bases not matched to a gene: 15. For the CDR3, the DNA is TGTGCCAGTAGCGTCGGGACAGCGAGGGCAGGGCAGCCCCAGCATTTT. Its protein product is CASSVGTARAGQPQHF.

The chain couples TRBV7-8 to TRBJ2-3, with 7 bases that match TRBD2. Losses at the gene ends were 1 base for V and 14 bases for J; bases not matched to a gene: 15. Germline CDR1 reads SGHVS; CDR2 reads FQNEAQ. This CDR3 region has 15 residues. CDR3 region: CASSLGLAAHRYTYF. As DNA, the CDR3 is TGTGCCAGCAGCTTAGGCCTAGCGGCGCACAGATATACGTATTTT.

In its sample, this clone was seen once. The chain links TRBV7-2 to TRBJ1-6; maybe TRBD1 (5 bases). Trimming shortened V by 6 bases and J by 0 bases, and 9 bases separated the two germline ends. The CDR3 loop spans 15 amino acids. Germline loops: CDR1 SGHTA, CDR2 FQGNSA. The CDR3 coding sequence is TGTGCCAGCAGTCGACAGCTCTCCTATAATTCACCCCTCCACTTT. This codes for CASSRQLSYNSPLHF.

This chain uses TRBV6-2 or TRBV6-3 with TRBJ2-1; D unresolved. The CDR3 loop spans 16 amino acids. CDR1 is MNHEY and CDR2 is SVGEGT in the germline V gene. Trimming removed 2 bases from V and 2 bases from J, with 13 bases in between. The CDR3 sequence is CASSYVSSRAYNEQFF. In DNA, the CDR3 is TGTGCCAGCAGTTACGTGTCGTCTCGCGCCTACAATGAGCAGTTCTTC.

The chain uses TRBV4-2 and TRBJ2-7, with 8 nucleotides matching TRBD1. The CDR3 is 15 amino acids. V dropped 4 bases and J dropped 2; count of bases not matched to a gene: 7. CDR1 and CDR2 from the germline V gene are LGHNA and YNFKEQ. CDR3 amino acids: CASSPSGQDTYEQYF. The CDR3 bases are TGTGCCAGCAGCCCCTCGGGACAGGACACCTACGAGCAGTACTTC.

The chain is built from TRBV6-5 and TRBJ2-1, with 9 bases matching TRBD1. This CDR3 is 15 amino acids long. Germline loops: CDR1 MNHEY, CDR2 SVGAGI. Trimming removed 4 bases from V and 4 bases from J; junction bases left unmatched: 5. This CDR3 is CASSLDRGDYNEQFF. As DNA, the CDR3 is TGTGCCAGCAGTTTGGACAGGGGAGATTACAATGAGCAGTTCTTC.

The chain has TRBV3-1 (or the pseudogene TRBV3-2) and TRBJ2-1, with 9 bases matching TRBD2. Germline CDR1 is LGHDT and CDR2 is YNNKEL (reference sequence). The CDR3 has 15 amino acids. Germline trimming cut 5 bases from V and 3 bases from J; bases unmatched to any gene: 5. As DNA, the CDR3 is TGTGCCAGCAGCGTCATGCGGGGGGGCTACAATGAGCAGTTCTTC. Amino acids: CASSVMRGGYNEQFF.

The chain is built from TRBV12-3 or TRBV12-4 and TRBJ1-1, with D possibly being TRBD1 (5 bases). V shed 2 bases and J shed 5 bases, with 9 bases lying between them. The CDR3 has 13 residues. CDR3 sequence (DNA): TGTGCCAGCAGTTTATTCACAGGAACTGAAGCTTTCTTT. This sequence encodes CASSLFTGTEAFF.